The text below deals with one TCR beta chain. Time point defined: peripheral blood 6 weeks after treatment start. This entry comes from a study of PD-L1 blockade in urothelial cancer. Across the whole study: The number of prior chemotherapy regimens per patient was 0 to 3.

CDR3 length: 13 residues. V was pared by 7 bases and J by 1 base, with 10 bases between. Per the germline V gene, CDR1 is SNHLY and CDR2 is FYNNEI. Sequencing was performed with immunoSEQ multiplex PCR; in TCRdb, only in-frame clones are kept and a portion is missing. The table records 40,000 to 55,000 clones, around 86% of them present only once. This TCR derives from a man in his fifties or sixties with urothelial cancer. The sequencing here drew on PBMCs, taken around atezolizumab (anti-PD-L1) treatment. The V gene is TRBV2, the J gene TRBJ1-1; D is ambiguous. The CDR3 DNA sequence: TGTGCCAGCATGAAGGGAGCGAACACTGAAGCTTTCTTT. Translated: CASMKGANTEAFF.